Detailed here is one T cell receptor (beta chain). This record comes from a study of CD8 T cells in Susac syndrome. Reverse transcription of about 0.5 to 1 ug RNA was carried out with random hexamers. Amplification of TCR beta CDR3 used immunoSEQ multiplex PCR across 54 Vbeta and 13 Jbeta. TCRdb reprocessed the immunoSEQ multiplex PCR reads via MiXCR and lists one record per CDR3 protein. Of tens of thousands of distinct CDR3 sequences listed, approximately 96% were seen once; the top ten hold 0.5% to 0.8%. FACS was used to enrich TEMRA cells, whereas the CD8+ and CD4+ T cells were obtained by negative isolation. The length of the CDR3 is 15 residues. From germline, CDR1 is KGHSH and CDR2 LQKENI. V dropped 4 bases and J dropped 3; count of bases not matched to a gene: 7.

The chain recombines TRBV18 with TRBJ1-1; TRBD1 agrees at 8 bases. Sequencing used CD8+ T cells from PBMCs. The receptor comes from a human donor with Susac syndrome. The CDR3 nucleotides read TGTGCCAGCTCACTAATTGGACAGGGATACACTGAAGCTTTCTTT. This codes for CASSLIGQGYTEAFF.